The 32 T cell receptor beta chains presented below share a single source sample, sequenced in a study of blood T cell repertoires in COVID-19. Here immunoSEQ multiplex PCR was the method, and the copy in TCRdb shows in-frame clones only, minus some. The sample has approximately 310,000 clones, less than 85% seen once. What was sequenced was PBMCs or T cells enriched from blood (not recorded which). The receptors come from a woman aged 25 to 39 who had been exposed to COVID-19.

The chain uses TRBV28 and TRBJ2-3; 8 bases are shared with TRBD1. The CDR3 is 17 amino acids. The germline V gene encodes CDR1 MDHEN and CDR2 SYDVKM. V lost 4 bases, J lost 1 base, and 10 bases stayed unmatched. DNA of the CDR3: TGTGCCAGCAGTTCCGCTGACAGGGGCTGGGGCACAGATACGCAGTATTTT. It specifies CASSSADRGWGTDTQYF.

The rearrangement joins TRBV5-1 to TRBJ1-1; D gene ambiguous. V lost 4 bases and J 4 bases, leaving 14 bases between the germline ends. The germline gives CDR1 SGHRS, CDR2 YFSETQ. This CDR3 comprises 14 residues. Here the CDR3 DNA reads TGCGCCAGCAGCCGGTCGGGGAAGGGCACTGAAGCTTTCTTT. This translates into CASSRSGKGTEAFF.

The chain uses TRBV9 and TRBJ1-3; D ambiguous. This CDR3 region has 15 residues. Trimming removed 0 bases at V and 0 bases at J, with 7 bases between. Germline-derived CDR1 and CDR2 are SGDLS and YYNGEE. For the CDR3, the DNA is TGTGCCAGCAGCGTAGGACAATTCTCTGGAAACACCATATATTTT. It encodes CASSVGQFSGNTIYF.

V usage is TRBV20-1 and J usage is TRBJ1-2; D gene uncertain. The CDR3 has 11 amino acids. Trimming removed 5 bases at V and 7 bases at J, with 11 bases between. The germline gives CDR1 DFQATT, CDR2 SNEGSKA (reference sequence). The CDR3 sequence is CSASRGSGYTF. The CDR3 DNA sequence: TGCAGTGCTTCGCGGGGTTCTGGCTACACCTTC.

The V call is TRBV11-2, the J call TRBJ2-5; 9 bases line up with TRBD2. V lost 2 bases and J lost 2; bases outside the gene matches: 3. The CDR3 is made up of 15 amino acids. In germline, CDR1 is SGHAT, CDR2 FQNNGV. CDR3 sequence reads: CASSLLAGIQETQYF. CDR3 DNA: TGTGCCAGCAGCTTACTAGCGGGGATACAAGAGACCCAGTACTTC.

This chain uses TRBV28 with TRBJ2-7, with 7 bases lining up with TRBD1. The CDR3 spans 15 residues. Germline CDR1 MDHEN, CDR2 SYDVKM. The V gene end was trimmed by 5 bases and the J gene end by 4 bases; junction bases not matched to a gene: 11. The chain's CDR3 is CASSATGNSGYEQYF. The DNA of the CDR3 is TGTGCCAGCAGTGCGACAGGGAACAGCGGATACGAGCAGTACTTC.

Here the CDR3 DNA reads TGTGCCAGCAGCGAGGGGACAGAGTATAATTCACCCCTCCACTTT. Amino acids: CASSEGTEYNSPLHF. This rearrangement joins TRBV9 to TRBJ1-6, with 7 bases fitting TRBD1. The CDR3 length is 15 residues. J lost 4 bases, V lost 3 bases, and 4 bases had no gene match. From germline, CDR1 is SGDLS and CDR2 YYNGEE. The full variable domain, completed using reference TRBV9 and TRBJ1-6, is DSGVTQTPKHLITATGQRVTLRCSPRSGDLSVYWYQQSLDQGLQFLIQYYNGEERAKGNILERFSAQQFPDLHSELNLSSLELGDSALYFCASSEGTEYNSPLHFGNGTRLTVT.

CDR3 sequence: CASSYRGSSGNTIYF. DNA for the CDR3: TGTGCCAGCAGCTACAGGGGAAGCTCTGGAAACACCATATATTTT. The J gene is TRBJ1-3, the V gene TRBV7-9; 7 bases are a match to TRBD1. This CDR3 is 15 amino acids long. J was trimmed by 0 bases and V by 4 bases; bases with no gene match: 3. Germline V gives CDR1 SEHNR, CDR2 FQNEAQ (reference sequence).

This clone has just one count. V gene TRBV3-1 (or the pseudogene TRBV3-2) combines with J gene TRBJ1-1, with no clear D. Germline loops: CDR1 LGHDT, CDR2 YNNKEL (reference sequence). Trimming pared 2 bases from V and 2 bases from J, leaving 3 bases between. The CDR3 is made up of 12 amino acids. CDR3 residues: CASSQINTEAFF. The CDR3 bases are TGTGCCAGCAGCCAAATAAACACTGAAGCTTTCTTT.

The chain carries TRBV13 and TRBJ2-3, with D maybe TRBD2 (5 bases). V was cut by 0 bases and J by 4 bases, with 17 bases left in between. Germline CDR1 and CDR2: PRHDT and FYEKMQ (reference sequence). The length of the CDR3 is 17 residues. CDR3 in amino acids: CASSLGGSGLAPDTQYF. The CDR3 bases are TGTGCCAGCAGCTTAGGGGGTTCTGGGCTAGCCCCAGATACGCAGTATTTT.

This clone was recorded only once. The rearrangement links TRBV7-9 to TRBJ1-1; TRBD1 matches at 9 bases. Germline CDR1 reads SEHNR; CDR2 reads FQNEAQ (reference sequence). The CDR3 extends over 14 amino acids. Trimming cost V 6 bases and J 4 bases; bases outside gene matches: 6. In DNA, the CDR3 is TGTGCCAGCAGGTACGGGACAGGGAGCACTGAAGCTTTCTTT. Its translation: CASRYGTGSTEAFF. The whole variable domain, filled in from reference TRBV7-9 and TRBJ1-1, reads DTGVSQNPRHKITKRGQNVTFRCDPISEHNRLYWYRQTLGQGPEFLTYFQNEAQLEKSRLLSDRFSAERPKGSFSTLEIQRTEQGDSAMYLCASRYGTGSTEAFFGQGTRLTVV.

The chain carries TRBV18 and TRBJ2-5, with a weak D call TRBD2 (6 bases). The V gene lost 0 bases and the J gene lost 2 bases, with 7 bases spanning the gap. CDR1 and CDR2 (germline): KGHSH, LQKENI. This CDR3 region has 14 residues. The CDR3 loop is CASSPPGLQETQYF. Written as DNA, the CDR3 is TGTGCCAGCTCACCACCGGGACTTCAAGAGACCCAGTACTTC.

The gene calls are TRBV28 and TRBJ1-1; 10 nucleotides line up with TRBD1. The CDR3 has 15 residues. Germline V gene lookup returns CDR1 MDHEN and CDR2 SYDVKM. With 6 bases clipped from V and 3 bases from J, the junction kept 7 bases outside the gene matches. Here the CDR3 DNA reads TGTGCCAGCAGGACAGGGGGCGGGGAGGACACTGAAGCTTTCTTT. It yields the protein CASRTGGGEDTEAFF. The full variable domain, in which reference TRBV28 and TRBJ1-1 provide the parts outside the CDR3, is DVKVTQSSRYLVKRTGEKVFLECVQDMDHENMFWYRQDPGLGLRLIYFSYDVKMKEKGDIPEGYSVSREKKERFSLILESASTNQTSMYLCASRTGGGEDTEAFFGQGTRLTVV.

This chain uses TRBV5-1 with TRBJ2-3; 7 bases map to TRBD2. The CDR3 length is 16 residues. Germline trimming cut 2 bases from V and 0 bases from J; bases unmatched to any gene: 6. Germline values: CDR1 SGHRS, CDR2 YFSETQ. CDR3 nucleotides: TGCGCCAGCAGCTTTGGACTAGGGACTAGCACAGATACGCAGTATTTT. This translates into CASSFGLGTSTDTQYF. The complete variable domain, with remaining parts taken from reference TRBV5-1 and TRBJ2-3, reads KAGVTQTPRYLIKTRGQQVTLSCSPISGHRSVSWYQQTPGQGLQFLFEYFSETQRNKGNFPGRFSGRQFSNSRSEMNVSTLELGDSALYLCASSFGLGTSTDTQYFGPGTRLTVL.

The J gene is TRBJ2-5, the V gene TRBV5-1; possibly TRBD2 for D (5 bases). The V end lost 4 bases, the J end lost 5 bases, and 15 bases lay between the germline ends. This CDR3 has 14 residues. Germline V gene sequence: CDR1 SGHRS, CDR2 YFSETQ. Written as DNA, the CDR3 is TGCGCCAGCAGCCCGGGATCCCTGGGGGAGACCCAGTACTTC. Translating gives CASSPGSLGETQYF.

This sequence joins TRBV18 and TRBJ2-7, with D tentatively TRBD1 (5 bases). CDR1 and CDR2 (germline): KGHSH, LQKENI. The V end was cut by 5 bases, the J end by 6 bases, with 11 bases between. This CDR3 contains 12 residues. The CDR3 sequence is CASSSGQSEQYF. Here the CDR3 DNA reads TGTGCCAGCTCATCAGGACAATCCGAGCAGTACTTC.

This chain uses TRBV28 with TRBJ1-2, with D perhaps TRBD1 (5 bases). The CDR3 spans 16 residues. CDR1 is MDHEN and CDR2 is SYDVKM in the germline V gene. V shed 8 bases and J shed 2 bases, with 21 bases lying between them. This chain's CDR3 is CASWGVLEGKNYGYTF. In DNA form, the CDR3 reads TGTGCCAGCTGGGGCGTGTTGGAGGGGAAGAACTATGGCTACACCTTC.

The V and J genes are TRBV4-1 and TRBJ2-7, with D possibly matching TRBD1 (5 bases). This CDR3 spans 13 amino acids. Looked up from germline, CDR1 is MGHRA and CDR2 is YSYEKL. V lost 3 bases and J lost 11, with 17 bases in between. The CDR3 here is CASSQDIPGVKYF. CDR3 coding DNA: TGCGCCAGCAGCCAGGACATCCCGGGTGTGAAGTACTTC.

This clone is a singleton in its sample. The chain joins TRBV6-5 to TRBJ1-6; D is unclear. Trimming shortened V by 6 bases and J by 5 bases, and 11 bases separated the two germline ends. There are 14 residues in the CDR3. Germline V gene lookup returns CDR1 MNHEY and CDR2 SVGAGI. The CDR3, as DNA: TGTGCCAGCAGAATAAAAGCGGATAATTCACCCCTCCACTTT. As protein: CASRIKADNSPLHF.

In its sample, this clone was seen once. The chain couples TRBV20-1 to TRBJ1-4; D not certain. V was cut by 3 bases and J by 8 bases, with 16 bases left in between. The length of the CDR3 is 14 residues. The germline V gene encodes CDR1 DFQATT and CDR2 SNEGSKA (reference sequence). The CDR3 DNA reads as TGCAGTGCTAGTCACGCGGGTAGTAGGGAAAAACTGTTTTTT. Protein: CSASHAGSREKLFF.

The chain uses TRBV19 and TRBJ2-1; TRBD2 matches at 12 bases. The CDR3 extends over 17 amino acids. Germline trimming cut 9 bases from V and 2 bases from J; bases unmatched to any gene: 11. Per germline, CDR1 LNHDA and CDR2 SQIVND (reference sequence). The CDR3 DNA reads TGTGCCAGCCGTATACTAGCGGGGGGCGTTACCTACAATGAGCAGTTCTTC. This sequence encodes CASRILAGGVTYNEQFF. Full variable domain (remainder filled in from reference TRBV19 and TRBJ2-1): DGGITQSPKYLFRKEGQNVTLSCEQNLNHDAMYWYRQDPGQGLRLIYYSQIVNDFQKGDIAEGYSVSREKKESFPLTVTSAQKNPTAFYLCASRILAGGVTYNEQFFGPGTRLTVL.

The chain couples TRBV27 to TRBJ2-7; the match to TRBD1 covers 7 bases. CDR1 MNHEY and CDR2 SMNVEV come from the germline V gene (reference sequence). CDR3 length: 16 residues. With V trimmed by 3 bases and J by 4 bases, 12 bases remained unmatched. The DNA for the CDR3 is TGTGCCAGCAGTTTTCTTTCTGTAGGGGGCAGATACGAGCAGTACTTC. Translated, it gives CASSFLSVGGRYEQYF.

The genes are TRBV10-3 and TRBJ2-7; TRBD2 agrees at 12 bases. The V segment lost 2 bases and the J segment 0 bases; nucleotides outside the gene matches: 8. CDR3 size: 18 residues. The germline V gene encodes CDR1 ENHRY and CDR2 SYGVKD. The CDR3 nucleotides read TGTGCCATCAGTGAGCGGACTAGCGGGGTGCAGAGCTCCTACGAGCAGTACTTC. It yields the protein CAISERTSGVQSSYEQYF.

This clone showed up just once. V usage is TRBV24-1 and J usage is TRBJ2-5, with 7 bases matching TRBD1. This CDR3 is built from 14 residues. V lost 8 bases to trimming and J lost 1 base; unmatched junction nucleotides: 6. CDR1 is KGHDR, CDR2 SFDVKD, per germline. CDR3 sequence (DNA): TGTGCCACCAAAAGGAAGGGGGCCCAAGAGACCCAGTACTTC. It specifies CATKRKGAQETQYF.

DNA for the CDR3: TGCGCCAGCTCCCGGACTCGATCCTACAATGAGCAGTTCTTC. It yields the protein CASSRTRSYNEQFF. The chain combines TRBV5-1 with TRBJ2-1, with D possibly being TRBD2 (5 bases). The germline V gene has CDR1 SGHRS and CDR2 YFSETQ. CDR3 length: 14 amino acids. V gave up 7 bases and J gave up 1 base, with 12 bases separating them.

This clone was picked up one time. The rearrangement uses TRBV5-5 and TRBJ2-5; D possibly corresponds to TRBD1 (5 bases). V shed 1 base and J shed 1 base, with 8 bases lying between them. CDR1 and CDR2 (germline): SGHKS, YYEKEE (reference sequence). This CDR3 contains 14 residues. The CDR3 DNA is TGTGCCAGCAGCTTGAGGGGTCCCCAAGAGACCCAGTACTTC. The encoded protein is CASSLRGPQETQYF.

The chain joins TRBV7-8 to TRBJ2-7; no reliable D call. Germline V gene lookup returns CDR1 SGHVS and CDR2 FQNEAQ. The V gene lost 2 bases and the J gene lost 3 bases, with 8 bases spanning the gap. The CDR3 covers 13 residues. CDR3 bases: TGTGCCAGCAGCTTACCTATGATCTACGAGCAGTACTTC. This translates into CASSLPMIYEQYF.

The chain carries TRBV4-2 and TRBJ2-6; 7 bases agree with TRBD1. The CDR3 consists of 17 residues. V shed 0 bases and J 0 bases; nucleotides not matched to a gene: 2. Germline V gene lookup returns CDR1 LGHNA and CDR2 YNFKEQ. The CDR3 loop reads CASSQEGTASGANVLTF. The CDR3, as DNA: TGTGCCAGCAGCCAAGAAGGGACAGCCTCTGGGGCCAACGTCCTGACTTTC.

The V and J genes are TRBV28 and TRBJ1-2; 7 nucleotides align to TRBD1. The CDR3 is 13 residues long. CDR1 MDHEN and CDR2 SYDVKM come from the germline V gene. V dropped 10 bases and J dropped 4; count of bases not matched to a gene: 9. CDR3 sequence: CAITGDELYGYTF. In DNA form, the CDR3 reads TGTGCCATCACAGGGGACGAGCTCTATGGCTACACCTTC.

This clone was counted only a few times. The V call is TRBV5-1, the J call TRBJ1-4, with D perhaps matching TRBD1 (5 bases). Germline V CDR1 and CDR2: SGHRS, YFSETQ. V was pared by 2 bases and J by 7 bases, with 9 bases between. There are 13 residues in the CDR3. CDR3 coding DNA: TGCGCCAGCAGCTTAAACGGGGGTGAAAAACTGTTTTTT. This sequence encodes CASSLNGGEKLFF.

The chain joins TRBV7-9 to TRBJ2-7; 8 bases are shared with TRBD2. CDR3 length: 16 amino acids. Trimming removed 5 bases from V and 5 bases from J; junction bases left unmatched: 14. From germline, CDR1 is SEHNR and CDR2 FQNEAQ (reference sequence). The CDR3 nucleotides are TGTGCCAGCAGCCGATGGCGGGGGGAGGAAGTCAACGAGCAGTACTTC. This codes for CASSRWRGEEVNEQYF.

This rearrangement joins TRBV5-5 to TRBJ2-7; a weak D match, TRBD2 (5 bases). The V gene lost 1 base and the J gene lost 9 bases, with 20 bases spanning the gap. The CDR3 contains 15 residues. Germline V lookup: CDR1 SGHKS, CDR2 YYEKEE (reference sequence). The CDR3 is CASSLSVGSRTVQYF. CDR3 DNA sequence: TGTGCCAGCAGCTTGTCGGTAGGCAGTAGGACTGTGCAGTACTTC.